One T cell receptor beta chain is described in this entry. Deep-level assay runs were performed. Some clones are missing from TCRdb's copy, which holds only in-frame ones; the method was immunoSEQ multiplex PCR. The sample has more than 900,000 clones; more than 75% are singletons. From germline, CDR1 is SGHTA and CDR2 FQGTGA. Trimming took 5 bases from V and 5 from J; bases not matched to a gene: 2. CDR3 length: 13 amino acids. This entry is derived from a study of shared clonotypes between healthy human individuals. The TCR sequence derives from a man aged 18-30 years in good health. Some clones in this sample may be carry-over from other donors' samples. The specimen was memory CD4+ T cells from PBMCs. Subset described: CD45RA-negative fraction. The rearrangement uses TRBV7-3 and TRBJ2-5; 10 bases map to TRBD2. Here the CDR3 reads CASSVSGRETQYF. CDR3 bases: TGTGCCAGCAGCGTTAGCGGGAGGGAGACCCAGTACTTC.